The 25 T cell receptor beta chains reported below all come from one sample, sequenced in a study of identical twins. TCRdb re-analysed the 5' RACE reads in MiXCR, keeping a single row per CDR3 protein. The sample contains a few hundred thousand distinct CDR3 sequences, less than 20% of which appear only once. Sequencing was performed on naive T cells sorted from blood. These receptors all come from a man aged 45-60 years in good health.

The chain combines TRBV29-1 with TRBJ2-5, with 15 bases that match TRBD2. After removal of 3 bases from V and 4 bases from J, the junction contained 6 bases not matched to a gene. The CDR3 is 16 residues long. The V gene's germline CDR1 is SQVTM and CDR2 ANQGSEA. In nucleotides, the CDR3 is TGCAGCGTTGAGAGGACTAGCGGGAGGGCGGGAGAGACCCAGTACTTC. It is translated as CSVERTSGRAGETQYF. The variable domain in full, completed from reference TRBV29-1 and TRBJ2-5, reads SAVISQKPSRDICQRGTSLTIQCQVDSQVTMMFWYRQQPGQSLTLIATANQGSEATYESGFVIDKFPISRPNLTFSTLTVSNMSPEDSSIYLCSVERTSGRAGETQYFGPGTRLLVL.

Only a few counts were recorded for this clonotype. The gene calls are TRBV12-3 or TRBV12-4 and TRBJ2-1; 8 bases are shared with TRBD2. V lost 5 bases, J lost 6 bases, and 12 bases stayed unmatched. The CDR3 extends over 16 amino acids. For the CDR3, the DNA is TGTGCCAGCAGTCCACCGGGGGGGGGCCGGAGCAATGAGCAGTTCTTC. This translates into CASSPPGGGRSNEQFF.

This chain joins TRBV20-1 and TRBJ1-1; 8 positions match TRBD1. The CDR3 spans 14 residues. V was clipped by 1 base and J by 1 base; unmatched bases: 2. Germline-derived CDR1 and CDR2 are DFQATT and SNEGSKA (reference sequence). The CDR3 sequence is CSARGGTGNTEAFF. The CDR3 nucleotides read TGCAGTGCTAGAGGGGGGACAGGGAACACTGAAGCTTTCTTT.

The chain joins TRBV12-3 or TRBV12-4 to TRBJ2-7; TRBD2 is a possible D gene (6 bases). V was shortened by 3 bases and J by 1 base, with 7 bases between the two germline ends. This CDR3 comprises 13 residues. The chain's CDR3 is CASSFRESYEQYF. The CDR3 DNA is TGTGCCAGCAGTTTTCGGGAGTCCTACGAGCAGTACTTC.

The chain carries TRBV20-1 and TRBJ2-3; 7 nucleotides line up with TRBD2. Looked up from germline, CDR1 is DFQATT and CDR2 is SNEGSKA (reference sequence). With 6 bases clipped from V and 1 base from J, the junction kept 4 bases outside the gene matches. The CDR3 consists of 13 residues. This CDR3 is CSALRGGTDTQYF. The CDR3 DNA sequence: TGCAGTGCCCTACGGGGGGGCACAGATACGCAGTATTTT.

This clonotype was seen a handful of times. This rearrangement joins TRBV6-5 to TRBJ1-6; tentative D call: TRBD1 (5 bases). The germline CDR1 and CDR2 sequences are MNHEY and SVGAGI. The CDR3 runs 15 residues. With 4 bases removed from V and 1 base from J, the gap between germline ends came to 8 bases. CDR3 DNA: TGTGCCAGCAGTTCCACAGGATCCTATAATTCACCCCTCCACTTT. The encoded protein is CASSSTGSYNSPLHF.

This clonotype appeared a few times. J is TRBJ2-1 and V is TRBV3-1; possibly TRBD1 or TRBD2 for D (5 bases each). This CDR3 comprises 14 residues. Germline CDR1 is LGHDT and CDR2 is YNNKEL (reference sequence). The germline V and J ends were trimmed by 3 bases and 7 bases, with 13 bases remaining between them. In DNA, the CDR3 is TGTGCCAGCAGCCATACGGGACCAGGAAATGAGCAGTTCTTC. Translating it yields CASSHTGPGNEQFF.

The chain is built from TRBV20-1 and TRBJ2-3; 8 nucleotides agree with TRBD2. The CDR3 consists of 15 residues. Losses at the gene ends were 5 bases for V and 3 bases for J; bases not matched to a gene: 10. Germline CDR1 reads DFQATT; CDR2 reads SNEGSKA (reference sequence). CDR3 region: CSALHLSGVTDTQYF. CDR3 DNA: TGCAGTGCTCTGCACCTTAGCGGGGTGACAGATACGCAGTATTTT.

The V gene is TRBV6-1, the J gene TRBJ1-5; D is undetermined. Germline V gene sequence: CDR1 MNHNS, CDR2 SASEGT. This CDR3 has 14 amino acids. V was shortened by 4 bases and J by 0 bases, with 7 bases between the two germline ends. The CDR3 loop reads CASSVQDSNQPQHF. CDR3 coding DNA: TGTGCCAGCAGTGTTCAGGATAGCAATCAGCCCCAGCATTTT.

In DNA, the CDR3 is TGTGCCAGTAGTATCCCAATATCGGTACAGCCCCAGCATTTT. This codes for CASSIPISVQPQHF. The rearrangement uses TRBV19 and TRBJ1-5; D uncertain. CDR1 is LNHDA, CDR2 SQIVND, per germline (reference sequence). This CDR3 contains 14 residues. Deletions cut 3 bases from V and 7 bases from J, with 13 bases between.

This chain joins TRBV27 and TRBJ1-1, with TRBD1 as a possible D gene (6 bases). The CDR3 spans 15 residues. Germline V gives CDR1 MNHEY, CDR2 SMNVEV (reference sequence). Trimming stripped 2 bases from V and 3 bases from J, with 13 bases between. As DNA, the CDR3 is TGTGCCAGCAGTTTACAGGGGAGGATCGACACTGAAGCTTTCTTT. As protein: CASSLQGRIDTEAFF.

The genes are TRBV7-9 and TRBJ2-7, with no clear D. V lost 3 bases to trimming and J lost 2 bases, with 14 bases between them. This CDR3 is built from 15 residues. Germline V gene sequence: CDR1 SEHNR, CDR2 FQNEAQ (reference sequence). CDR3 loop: CASSFIDQFTYEQYF. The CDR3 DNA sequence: TGTGCCAGCAGCTTTATAGACCAATTCACCTACGAGCAGTACTTC.

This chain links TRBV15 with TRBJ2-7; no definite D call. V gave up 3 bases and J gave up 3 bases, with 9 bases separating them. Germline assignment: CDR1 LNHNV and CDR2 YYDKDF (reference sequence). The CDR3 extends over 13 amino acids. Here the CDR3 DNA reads TGTGCCACCAGCAGTGGAGCAGGCTACGAGCAGTACTTC. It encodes CATSSGAGYEQYF.

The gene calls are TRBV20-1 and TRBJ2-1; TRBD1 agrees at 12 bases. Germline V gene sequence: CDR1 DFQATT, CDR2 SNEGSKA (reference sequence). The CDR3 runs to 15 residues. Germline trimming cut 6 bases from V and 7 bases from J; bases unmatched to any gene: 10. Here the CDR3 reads CSAEAWDRGLNEQFF. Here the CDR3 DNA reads TGCAGTGCGGAGGCTTGGGACAGGGGGCTAAATGAGCAGTTCTTC.

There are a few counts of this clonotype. CDR3 nucleotide sequence: TGTGCCAGCAGCTTAAGGCGGGAGGAACTTGAGCAGTTCTTC. It encodes CASSLRREELEQFF. The rearrangement uses TRBV7-3 and TRBJ2-1; 8 bases agree with TRBD2. Germline CDR1 SGHTA, CDR2 FQGTGA. J lost 9 bases, V lost 1 base, and 5 bases had no gene match. This CDR3 is built from 14 residues.

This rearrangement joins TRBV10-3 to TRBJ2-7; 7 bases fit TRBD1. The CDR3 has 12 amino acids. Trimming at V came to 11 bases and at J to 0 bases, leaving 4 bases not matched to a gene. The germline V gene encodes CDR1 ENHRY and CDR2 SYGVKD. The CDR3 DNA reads TGTGCCGTAGAGGGGGCCTCCTACGAGCAGTACTTC. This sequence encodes CAVEGASYEQYF.

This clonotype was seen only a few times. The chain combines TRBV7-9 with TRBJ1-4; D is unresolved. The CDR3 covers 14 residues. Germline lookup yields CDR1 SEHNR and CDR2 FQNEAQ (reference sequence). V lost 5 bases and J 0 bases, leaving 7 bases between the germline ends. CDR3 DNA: TGTGCCAGCAGCCCAGGTTCAACTAATGAAAAACTGTTTTTT. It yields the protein CASSPGSTNEKLFF.

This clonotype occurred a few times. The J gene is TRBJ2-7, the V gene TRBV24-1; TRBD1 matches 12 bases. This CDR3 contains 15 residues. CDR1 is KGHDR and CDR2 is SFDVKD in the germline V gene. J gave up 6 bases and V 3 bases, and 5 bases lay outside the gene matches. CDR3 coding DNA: TGTGCCACCAGTGATCAGGGACAGGGGGCGGGCGAGCAGTACTTC. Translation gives CATSDQGQGAGEQYF.

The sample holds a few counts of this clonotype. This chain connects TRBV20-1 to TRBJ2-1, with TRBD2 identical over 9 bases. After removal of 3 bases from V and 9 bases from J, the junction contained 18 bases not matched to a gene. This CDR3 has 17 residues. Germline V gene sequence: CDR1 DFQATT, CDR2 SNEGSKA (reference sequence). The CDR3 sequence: CSASQRGGRGGFSEQFF. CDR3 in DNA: TGCAGTGCTAGCCAGAGAGGAGGGCGGGGGGGCTTTAGTGAGCAGTTCTTC.

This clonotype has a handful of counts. The CDR3 DNA follows: TGTGCCAGCAGTTATGAGGGCAGTTTCTCCCGCGAGCAGTACTTC. Translation gives CASSYEGSFSREQYF. The V call is TRBV6-5, the J call TRBJ2-7; D is perhaps TRBD2 (5 bases). The CDR3 is made up of 15 amino acids. CDR1 and CDR2 from the germline V gene are MNHEY and SVGAGI. Trimming removed 3 bases at V and 6 bases at J, with 18 bases between.

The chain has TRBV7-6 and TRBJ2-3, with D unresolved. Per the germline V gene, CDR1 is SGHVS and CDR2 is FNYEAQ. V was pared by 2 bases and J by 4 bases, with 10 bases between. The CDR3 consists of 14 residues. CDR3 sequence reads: CASSLMPTSDTQYF. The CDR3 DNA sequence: TGTGCCAGCAGCTTAATGCCAACGTCAGATACGCAGTATTTT.

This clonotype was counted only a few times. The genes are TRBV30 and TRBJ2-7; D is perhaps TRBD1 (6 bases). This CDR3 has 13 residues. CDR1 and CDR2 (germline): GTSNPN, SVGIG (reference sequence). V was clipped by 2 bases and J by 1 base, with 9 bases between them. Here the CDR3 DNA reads TGTGCCTGGAGTCGGGACAAGTCCTACGAGCAGTACTTC. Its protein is CAWSRDKSYEQYF.

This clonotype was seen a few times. CDR3 nucleotide sequence: TGTGCCAGCAGCTACAGACAGGCCGGGGAGCTGTTTTTT. It encodes CASSYRQAGELFF. V gene TRBV7-9 combines with J gene TRBJ2-2; D possibly corresponds to TRBD1 (6 bases). The CDR3 sequence is 13 residues long. V was clipped by 4 bases and J by 6 bases, with 9 bases between them. In germline, CDR1 is SEHNR, CDR2 FQNEAQ (reference sequence).

CDR3 loop: CASSYSEARTGELFF. CDR3 nucleotides: TGTGCCAGCAGTTACTCGGAGGCCCGCACCGGGGAGCTGTTTTTT. This chain uses TRBV6-5 with TRBJ2-2; perhaps TRBD2 as D (5 bases). Germline assignment: CDR1 MNHEY and CDR2 SVGAGI. CDR3 size: 15 residues. V was trimmed by 0 bases and J by 4 bases, leaving 9 bases between them.

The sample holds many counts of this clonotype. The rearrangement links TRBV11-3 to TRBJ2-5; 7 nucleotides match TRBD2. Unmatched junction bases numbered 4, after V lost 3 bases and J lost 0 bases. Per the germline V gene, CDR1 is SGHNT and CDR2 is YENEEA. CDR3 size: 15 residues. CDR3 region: CASSFSSGNQETQYF. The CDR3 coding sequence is TGTGCCAGCAGCTTCTCTAGCGGAAACCAAGAGACCCAGTACTTC.